The entry below describes one T cell receptor (beta chain). The record originates from a study of cytomegalovirus exposure and HLA in healthy donors. CDR1 and CDR2 (germline): LNHNV, YYDKDF (reference sequence). V lost 0 bases and J lost 3; bases outside the gene matches: 6. This CDR3 has 17 amino acids. With 60 Vbeta and 13 Jbeta primers, the PCR was carried out. Generated by immunoSEQ multiplex PCR, the TCRdb table keeps only in-frame clones and is missing some. Of about 170,000 clones listed, roughly 80% were seen once; the top ten hold around 3%. The specimen was PBMCs. The source is a female donor in good health and CMV-seronegative. The V and J genes are TRBV15 and TRBJ2-3; TRBD2 matches at 10 bases. For the CDR3, the DNA is TGTGCCACCAGCAGAGAGCTGACTAGCGGGTTAACAGATACGCAGTATTTT. It codes for CATSRELTSGLTDTQYF.